This T cell receptor beta chain derives from a study of blood T cell repertoires in COVID-19 (dated by TCRdb to the early 2020s). In the study overall: The collaborator samples originated in the United States, Italy and Spain and spanned the acute and convalescent phases of COVID-19. The material from the prospective study consisted of cDNA or gDNA derived from T cells, B-cell-depleted T cells, or PBMCs. Subjects who had been exposed to COVID-19, were actively infected with it, or had recovered from it provided the deeply sampled blood TCRbeta repertoires that made up the dataset. The repertoires were released in a freely available public database meant as a resource for research on the immune response to SARS-CoV-2. Samples came from the ongoing ImmuneRACE study (first 160 participants) plus 1,254 subjects from 6 global collaborators. The sample metadata nearly always contained a de-identified subject ID, COVID-19 status, age in years and sex. Where HLA class I and class II types were available, the types were taken from metadata supplied by the sample provider, not from assay-based typing.

Beyond this particular receptor, the publication reports: Clinical and demographic metadata were provided uncurated, with the amount varying by source and participant.

From the cysteine through the phenylalanine, the CDR3 covers 15 amino acids. The CDR3 DNA has 45 bases and is translated from base 1. V drops 3 bases and J drops 0 bases, leaving 9 bases in between. Looking up the germline V gene yields CDR1 MDHEN and CDR2 SYDVKM. This clone appeared a few times. Its cognate antigen has yet to be identified. It has no much larger one-base neighbor in the sample; base qualities were not kept. Whole blood was collected in K2EDTA tubes by collaborating institutions according to the institutions' own protocols. For TCRbeta analysis, collaborators shipped samples in one of three forms: frozen whole blood, isolated PBMCs, or DNA extracted from either of those sample types. The immunoSEQ Assay, a bias-controlled multiplex PCR, was used to amplify TCRbeta CDR3 regions from genomic DNA. Per the original workflow: Within the assay, amplification of reference gene primers was used to estimate how many nucleated cells each sample contained. To quantify the absolute abundance of each unique TCRbeta CDR3 rearrangement, sequence reads were collapsed and filtered. Productive Simpson clonality was computed per sample as the square root of Simpson's diversity index over productive rearrangements. TCRdb limited this immuneACCESS table to in-frame rearrangements with V and J called. A share of clones is missing; checked studies link under half to unresolved V genes, and the rest is unexplained. Clone size and V and J calls were adopted from that table, with D and trimming inferred from the DNA. The sample table holds some 16,000 clones, of which approximately 76% were seen once. The ten largest make up roughly a third of the sample.

The sample consisted of peripheral blood. The rearrangement joined TRBV28 to TRBJ1-3; no confident D gene assignment can be made. The receptor's source is a man between 65 and 79 years old with active or convalescent COVID-19. Here the CDR3 is given as CASSLGIHSGNTIYF. Read as DNA, the sequence is TGTGCCAGCAGTTTGGGCATTCACTCTGGAAACACCATATATTTT. The CDR3, completed at both ends by the reference TRBV28 and TRBJ1-3 genes, gives the full variable domain DVKVTQSSRYLVKRTGEKVFLECVQDMDHENMFWYRQDPGLGLRLIYFSYDVKMKEKGDIPEGYSVSREKKERFSLILESASTNQTSMYLCASSLGIHSGNTIYFGEGSWLTVV.